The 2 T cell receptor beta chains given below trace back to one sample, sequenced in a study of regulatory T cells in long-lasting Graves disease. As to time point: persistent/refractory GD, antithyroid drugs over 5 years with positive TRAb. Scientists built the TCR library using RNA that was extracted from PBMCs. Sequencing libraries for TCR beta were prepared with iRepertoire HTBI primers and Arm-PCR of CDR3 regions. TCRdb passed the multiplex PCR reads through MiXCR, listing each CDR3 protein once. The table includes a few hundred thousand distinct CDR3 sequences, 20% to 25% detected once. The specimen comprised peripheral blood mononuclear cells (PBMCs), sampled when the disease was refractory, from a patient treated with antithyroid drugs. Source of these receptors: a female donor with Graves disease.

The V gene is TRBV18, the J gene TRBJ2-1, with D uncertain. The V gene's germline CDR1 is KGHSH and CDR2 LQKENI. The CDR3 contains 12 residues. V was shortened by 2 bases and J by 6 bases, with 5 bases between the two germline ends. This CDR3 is CASSPGRNEQFF. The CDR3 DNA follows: TGTGCCAGCTCACCAGGGCGCAATGAGCAGTTCTTC.

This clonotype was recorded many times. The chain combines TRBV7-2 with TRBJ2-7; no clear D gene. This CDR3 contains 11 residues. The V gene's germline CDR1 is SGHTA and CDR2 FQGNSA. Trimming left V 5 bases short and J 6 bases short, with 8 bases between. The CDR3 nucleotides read TGTGCCAGCAGCCACTCCATCGAGCAGTACTTC. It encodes CASSHSIEQYF.